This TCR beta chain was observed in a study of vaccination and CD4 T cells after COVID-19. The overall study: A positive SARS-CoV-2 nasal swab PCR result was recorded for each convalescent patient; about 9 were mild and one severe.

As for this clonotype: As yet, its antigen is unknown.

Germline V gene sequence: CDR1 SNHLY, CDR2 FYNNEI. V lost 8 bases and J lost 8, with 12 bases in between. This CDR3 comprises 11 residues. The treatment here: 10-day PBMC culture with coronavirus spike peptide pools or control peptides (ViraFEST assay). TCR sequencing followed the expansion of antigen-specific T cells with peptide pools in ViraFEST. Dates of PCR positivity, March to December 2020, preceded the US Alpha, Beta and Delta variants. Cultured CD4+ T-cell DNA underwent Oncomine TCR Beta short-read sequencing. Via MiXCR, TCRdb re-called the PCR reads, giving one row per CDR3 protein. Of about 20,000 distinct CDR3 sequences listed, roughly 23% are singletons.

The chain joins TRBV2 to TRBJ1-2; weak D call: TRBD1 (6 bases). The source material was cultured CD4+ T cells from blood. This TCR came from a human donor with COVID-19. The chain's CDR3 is CASGGASGYTF. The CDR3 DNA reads TGTGCCAGCGGGGGGGCGAGCGGCTACACCTTC. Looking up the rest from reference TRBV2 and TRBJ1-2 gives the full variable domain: EPEVTQTPSHQVTQMGQEVILRCVPISNHLYFYWYRQILGQKVEFLVSFYNNEISEKSEIFDDQFSVERPDGSNFTLKIRSTKLEDSAMYFCASGGASGYTFGSGTRLTVV.